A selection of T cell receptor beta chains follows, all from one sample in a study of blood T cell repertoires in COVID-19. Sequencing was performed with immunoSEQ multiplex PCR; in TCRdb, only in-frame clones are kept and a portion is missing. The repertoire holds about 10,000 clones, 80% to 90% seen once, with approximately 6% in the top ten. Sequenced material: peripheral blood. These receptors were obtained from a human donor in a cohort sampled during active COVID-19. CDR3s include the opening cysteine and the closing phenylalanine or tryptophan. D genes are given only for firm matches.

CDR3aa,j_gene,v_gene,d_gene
CASSPEGGYQETQYF,TRBJ2-5,TRBV5-1,-
CAWSWRTAEKLFF,TRBJ1-4,TRBV30,-
CASSSQGPQPQHF,TRBJ1-5,TRBV7-2,-
CASSMTGDSYNEQFF,TRBJ2-1,TRBV11-2,TRBD1
CASSLEVGGVNTEAFF,TRBJ1-1,TRBV5-1,TRBD1
CASSSSEKLFF,TRBJ1-4,TRBV5-6,-
CASTPGQGRPQPQHF,TRBJ1-5,TRBV6-4,TRBD1
CASSQRAGGYLRDIQYF,TRBJ2-4,TRBV3-1/TRBV3-2,TRBD2
CAWSSGTGGLSYEQYF,TRBJ2-7,TRBV30,TRBD1
CASSAGSGGLYNEQFF,TRBJ2-1,TRBV9,TRBD2
CASSLQVSGTDTQYF,TRBJ2-3,TRBV11-1,-
CSAAQGAPGNTIYF,TRBJ1-3,TRBV29-1,TRBD1
CASSLGPYSYEQYF,TRBJ2-7,TRBV11-3,-
CASSARQGGGEKLFF,TRBJ1-4,TRBV7-2,TRBD1
CASSNLARVDYGYTF,TRBJ1-2,TRBV27,-
CSGLGGATDTQYF,TRBJ2-3,TRBV29-1,-
CASGPPGLAGSTQYF,TRBJ2-3,TRBV12-5,TRBD2
CAWSVQDRTREYF,TRBJ2-7,TRBV30,-
CASSSGQPQHF,TRBJ1-5,TRBV12-3/TRBV12-4,-
CASTRQGGQPQHF,TRBJ1-5,TRBV2,TRBD1
CASSFPGQGVRDGYTF,TRBJ1-2,TRBV5-1,TRBD1
CAISESLKSAEAFF,TRBJ1-1,TRBV10-3,-
CASSLPKGRGGRHSNQPQHF,TRBJ1-5,TRBV23-1,-
CASSQEDRATEAFF,TRBJ1-1,TRBV4-1,TRBD1
CASSHGTAREAFF,TRBJ1-1,TRBV3-1/TRBV3-2,TRBD1
CASRGNYNSPLHF,TRBJ1-6,TRBV19,TRBD1
CASSYSAGPTDTQYF,TRBJ2-3,TRBV6-5,-
CAIQQGAGNTIYF,TRBJ1-3,TRBV6-5,TRBD1
CASSRLAGQGREQFF,TRBJ2-1,TRBV19,TRBD2
CASSSLAAGYEQYF,TRBJ2-7,TRBV11-2,TRBD2
CASSPGPGLAGGGNEQFF,TRBJ2-1,TRBV7-2,TRBD2
CASSQGVTEAFF,TRBJ1-1,TRBV21-1,-
CASSQENRQETQYF,TRBJ2-5,TRBV3-1/TRBV3-2,-
CAISDRIAVNNEQFF,TRBJ2-1,TRBV10-3,-
CASSQDRGDGYSNQPQHF,TRBJ1-5,TRBV3-1/TRBV3-2,-
CASSPRLAGNNEQFF,TRBJ2-1,TRBV19,TRBD2
CASSALGGASYNEQFF,TRBJ2-1,TRBV7-6,TRBD2
CASEGYGAVGGYTF,TRBJ1-2,TRBV6-5,-
CASNLRGLRFYTF,TRBJ1-2,TRBV5-4,-
CASSLRGQGLDGYTF,TRBJ1-2,TRBV18,TRBD1
CASSLVWATSGGADTQYF,TRBJ2-3,TRBV7-6,TRBD2
CASSLLGDSSYNEQFF,TRBJ2-1,TRBV5-5,-